The clone carrying this T cell receptor beta chain was observed a handful of times. PCR was performed a second time for roughly 6 to 12 cycles using a sample-barcoded 5' primer and a J-beta primer mix. One entry per CDR3 protein, called by TCRdb with MiXCR from the 5' RACE reads. Among roughly 1,100,000 distinct CDR3 sequences listed, around 27% were seen once. This entry belongs to a study of blood T cells in healthy people across ages. Germline-derived CDR1 and CDR2 are SGHTA and FQGNSA. The CDR3 extends over 15 amino acids. The same sample was also used in a study of T cells of mothers and their children. From that second work: Sequencing returned over 9 million TCR beta CDR3 reads per mother and 3 million to 3.5 million per child. The overlap seen between related mothers and children slightly exceeded that of unrelated pairs, though not significantly.

The sequencing input was blood. The chain employs TRBV7-2 and TRBJ2-5, with D maybe TRBD1 (6 bases). Near its end, the DNA agrees better with TRBJ2-7, so the J call may be wrong. This TCR derives from a girl aged 2 to 10 in good health. CDR3: CASSDAGTITYEQYF. The CDR3 DNA reads as TGTGCCAGCAGCGATGCCGGGACAATTACCTACGAGCAGTACTTC.